Listed here are 2 T cell receptor beta chains from one sample, sequenced in a study of blood T cell repertoires in COVID-19. Generated by immunoSEQ multiplex PCR, the TCRdb table keeps only in-frame clones and is missing some. The sample has 40,000 to 45,000 clones; roughly 92% are singletons. Specimen: peripheral blood. These receptors were obtained from a man in his forties or fifties with COVID-19, enrolled during active disease.

This clone was counted a single time. V is TRBV7-9 and J is TRBJ1-1, with TRBD1 as a possible D gene (5 bases). Germline V CDR1 and CDR2: SEHNR, FQNEAQ (reference sequence). This CDR3 is 15 amino acids long. Trimming pared 4 bases from V and 4 bases from J, leaving 16 bases between. The CDR3 nucleotides are TGTGCCAGCAGCTCGGGCCCAGGGAGGGGCACTGAAGCTTTCTTT. It specifies CASSSGPGRGTEAFF.

The chain recombines TRBV28 with TRBJ1-5, with 7 bases identical to TRBD1. Germline lookup yields CDR1 MDHEN and CDR2 SYDVKM. The CDR3 runs 15 residues. The junction had 8 bases not matched to a gene; V was cut back by 4 bases and J by 5 bases. CDR3 bases: TGTGCCAGCAGTTCCTCCATACAGGGGTATCAGCCCCAGCATTTT. This encodes CASSSSIQGYQPQHF.